This T cell receptor (beta chain) is from a study of beta chain features in type 1 diabetes. Expressed TCRB transcripts were sequenced because the isolated RNA had all been reverse transcribed beforehand. Method: immunoSEQ multiplex PCR; TCRdb's copy keeps in-frame clones and lacks some. The top ten clones hold 0.02% to 0.025% of a sample with 900,000 or so clones, roughly 17% of them seen once. Overall study results and limits: Patients' naive, central memory and Treg TCRB repertoires seemed closer to one another than those of healthy donors. More deletions and fewer insertions at VDJ junctions were seen in type 1 diabetes patients.

This clone has a handful of counts. The antigen is unknown. This CDR3 region has 15 residues. Trimming took 7 bases from V and 2 from J; bases not matched to a gene: 6. The V gene's germline CDR1 is ENHRY and CDR2 SYGVKD. V gene TRBV10-3 combines with J gene TRBJ2-7; 12 positions agree with TRBD1. This TCR was recovered from a young woman in good health. The sequenced sample consisted of naive CD4+ T cells from blood. In DNA form, the CDR3 reads TGTGCCATCACAAAGGGACAGGGGGCCACCTACGAGCAGTACTTC. It translates to CAITKGQGATYEQYF.